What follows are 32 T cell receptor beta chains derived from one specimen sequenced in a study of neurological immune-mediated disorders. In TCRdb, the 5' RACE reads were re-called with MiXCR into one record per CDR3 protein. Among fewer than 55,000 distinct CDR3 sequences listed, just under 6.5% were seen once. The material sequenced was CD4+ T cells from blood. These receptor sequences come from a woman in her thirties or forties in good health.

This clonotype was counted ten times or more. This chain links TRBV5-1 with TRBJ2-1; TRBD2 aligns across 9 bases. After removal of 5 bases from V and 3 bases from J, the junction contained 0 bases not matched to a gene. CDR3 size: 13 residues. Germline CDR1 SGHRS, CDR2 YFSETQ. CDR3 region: CASRTSGYNEQFF. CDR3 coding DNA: TGCGCCAGCAGGACTAGCGGCTACAATGAGCAGTTCTTC.

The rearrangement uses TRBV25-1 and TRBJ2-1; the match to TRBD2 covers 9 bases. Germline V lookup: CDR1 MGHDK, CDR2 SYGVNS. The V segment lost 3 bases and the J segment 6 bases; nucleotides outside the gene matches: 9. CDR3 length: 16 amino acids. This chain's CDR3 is CASSEHVGLAVNEQFF. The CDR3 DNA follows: TGTGCCAGCAGTGAGCATGTGGGACTAGCAGTCAATGAGCAGTTCTTC.

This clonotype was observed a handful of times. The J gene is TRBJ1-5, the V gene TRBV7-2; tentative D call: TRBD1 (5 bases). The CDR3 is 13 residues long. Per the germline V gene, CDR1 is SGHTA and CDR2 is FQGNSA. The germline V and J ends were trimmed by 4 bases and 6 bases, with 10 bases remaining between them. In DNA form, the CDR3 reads TGTGCCAGCAGCTCTTATGACAGTCAGCCCCAGCATTTT. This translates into CASSSYDSQPQHF. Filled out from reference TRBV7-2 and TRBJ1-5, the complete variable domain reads GAGVSQSPSNKVTEKGKDVELRCDPISGHTALYWYRQSLGQGLEFLIYFQGNSAPDKSGLPSDRFSAERTGGSVSTLTIQRTQQEDSAVYLCASSSYDSQPQHFGDGTRLSIL.

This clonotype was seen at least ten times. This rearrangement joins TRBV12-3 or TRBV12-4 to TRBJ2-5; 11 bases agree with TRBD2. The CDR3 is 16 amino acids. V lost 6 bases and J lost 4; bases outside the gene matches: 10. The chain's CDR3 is CASSWGSGRAVETQYF. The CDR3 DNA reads TGTGCCAGCAGCTGGGGTAGCGGGAGGGCTGTAGAGACCCAGTACTTC.

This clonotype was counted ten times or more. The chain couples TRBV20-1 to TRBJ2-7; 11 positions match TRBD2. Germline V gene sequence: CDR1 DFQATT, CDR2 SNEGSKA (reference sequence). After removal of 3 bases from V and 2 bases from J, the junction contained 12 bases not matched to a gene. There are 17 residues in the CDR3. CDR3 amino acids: CSASSPLLAGGTYEQYF. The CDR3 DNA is TGCAGTGCTAGTTCCCCCCTATTAGCGGGAGGGACCTACGAGCAGTACTTC.

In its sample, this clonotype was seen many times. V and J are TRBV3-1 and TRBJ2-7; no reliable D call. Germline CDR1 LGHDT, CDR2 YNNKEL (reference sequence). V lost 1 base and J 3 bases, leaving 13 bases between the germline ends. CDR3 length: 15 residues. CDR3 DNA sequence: TGTGCCAGCAGCCAAGTGGCATCAGATCGCTACGAGCAGTACTTC. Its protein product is CASSQVASDRYEQYF.

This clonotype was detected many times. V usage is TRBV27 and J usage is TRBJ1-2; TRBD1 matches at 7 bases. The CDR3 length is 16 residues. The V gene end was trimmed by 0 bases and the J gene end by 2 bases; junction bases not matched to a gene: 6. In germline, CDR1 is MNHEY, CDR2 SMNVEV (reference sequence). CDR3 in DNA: TGTGCCAGCAGTTTATCCGCGACAGGGTCCAACTATGGCTACACCTTC. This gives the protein CASSLSATGSNYGYTF.

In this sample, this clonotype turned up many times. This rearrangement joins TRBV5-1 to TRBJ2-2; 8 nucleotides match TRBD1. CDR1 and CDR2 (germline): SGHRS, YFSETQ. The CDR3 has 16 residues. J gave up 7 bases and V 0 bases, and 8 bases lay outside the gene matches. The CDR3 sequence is CASSLGSGQGGGELFF. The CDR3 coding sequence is TGCGCCAGCAGCTTGGGATCCGGACAGGGCGGCGGGGAGCTGTTTTTT. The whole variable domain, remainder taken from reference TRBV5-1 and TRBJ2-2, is KAGVTQTPRYLIKTRGQQVTLSCSPISGHRSVSWYQQTPGQGLQFLFEYFSETQRNKGNFPGRFSGRQFSNSRSEMNVSTLELGDSALYLCASSLGSGQGGGELFFGEGSRLTVL.

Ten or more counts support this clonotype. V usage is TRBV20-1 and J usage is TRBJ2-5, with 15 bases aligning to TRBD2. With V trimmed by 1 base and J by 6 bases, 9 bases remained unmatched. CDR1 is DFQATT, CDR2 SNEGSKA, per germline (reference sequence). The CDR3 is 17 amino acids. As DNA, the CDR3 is TGCAGTGCTAGAGGGACTAGCGGGAGGGCTTTACATAAGACCCAGTACTTC. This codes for CSARGTSGRALHKTQYF.

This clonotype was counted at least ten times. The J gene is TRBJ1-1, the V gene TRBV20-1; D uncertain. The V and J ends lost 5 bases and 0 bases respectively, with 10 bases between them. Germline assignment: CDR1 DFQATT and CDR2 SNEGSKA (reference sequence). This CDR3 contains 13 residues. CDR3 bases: TGCAGTGCTGGACCAACCTTGAACACTGAAGCTTTCTTT. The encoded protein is CSAGPTLNTEAFF.

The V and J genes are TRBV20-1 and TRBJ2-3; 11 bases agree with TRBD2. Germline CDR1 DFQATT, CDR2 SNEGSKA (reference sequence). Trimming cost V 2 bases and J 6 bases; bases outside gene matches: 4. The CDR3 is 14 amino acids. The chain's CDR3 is CSARKTSGIDTQYF. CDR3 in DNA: TGCAGTGCTAGAAAGACTAGCGGGATTGATACGCAGTATTTT.

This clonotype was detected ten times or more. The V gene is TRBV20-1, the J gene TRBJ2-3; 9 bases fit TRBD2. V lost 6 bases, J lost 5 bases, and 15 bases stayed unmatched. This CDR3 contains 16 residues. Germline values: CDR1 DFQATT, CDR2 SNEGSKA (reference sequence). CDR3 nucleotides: TGCAGTGCCGACCCCTCCTCTCTAGCGGGGCAAGATACGCAGTATTTT. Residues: CSADPSSLAGQDTQYF.

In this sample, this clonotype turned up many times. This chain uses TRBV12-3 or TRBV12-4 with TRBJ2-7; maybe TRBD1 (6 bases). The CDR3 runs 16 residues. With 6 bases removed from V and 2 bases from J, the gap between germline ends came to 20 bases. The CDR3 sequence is CASSVFHWDKTYEQYF. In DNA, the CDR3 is TGTGCCAGCAGCGTTTTCCACTGGGACAAGACCTACGAGCAGTACTTC.

CDR3 bases: TGTGCCAGCAGCTCCGGACTAGCGGGAGAACTAACCTTCACCGAGCAGTTCTTC. It is translated as CASSSGLAGELTFTEQFF. The chain has TRBV7-2 and TRBJ2-1; 13 nucleotides align to TRBD2. From germline, CDR1 is SGHTA and CDR2 FQGNSA. Losses at the gene ends were 4 bases for V and 10 bases for J; bases not matched to a gene: 16. This CDR3 region has 18 residues. Variable domain in full (rest from reference TRBV7-2 and TRBJ2-1): GAGVSQSPSNKVTEKGKDVELRCDPISGHTALYWYRQSLGQGLEFLIYFQGNSAPDKSGLPSDRFSAERTGGSVSTLTIQRTQQEDSAVYLCASSSGLAGELTFTEQFFGPGTRLTVL.

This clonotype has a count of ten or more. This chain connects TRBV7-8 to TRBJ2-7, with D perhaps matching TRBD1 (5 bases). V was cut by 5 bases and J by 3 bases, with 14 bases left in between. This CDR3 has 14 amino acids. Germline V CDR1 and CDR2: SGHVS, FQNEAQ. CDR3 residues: CASSPRQLVYEQYF. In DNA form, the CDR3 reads TGTGCCAGCAGCCCCAGACAGCTGGTCTACGAGCAGTACTTC.

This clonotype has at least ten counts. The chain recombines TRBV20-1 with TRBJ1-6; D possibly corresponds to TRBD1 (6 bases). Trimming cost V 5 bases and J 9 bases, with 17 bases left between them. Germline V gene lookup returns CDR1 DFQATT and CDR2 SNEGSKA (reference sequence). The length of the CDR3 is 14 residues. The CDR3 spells CSAPRGREASPLHF. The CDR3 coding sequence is TGCAGTGCTCCCCGGGGGCGGGAGGCTTCACCCCTCCACTTT.

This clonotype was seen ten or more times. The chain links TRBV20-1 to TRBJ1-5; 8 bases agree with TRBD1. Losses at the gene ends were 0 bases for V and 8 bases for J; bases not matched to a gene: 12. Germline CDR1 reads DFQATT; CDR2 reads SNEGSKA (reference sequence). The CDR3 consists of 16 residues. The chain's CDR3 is CSAREGFPGGVEPQHF. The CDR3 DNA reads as TGCAGTGCTAGAGAGGGATTCCCAGGGGGCGTCGAGCCCCAGCATTTT.

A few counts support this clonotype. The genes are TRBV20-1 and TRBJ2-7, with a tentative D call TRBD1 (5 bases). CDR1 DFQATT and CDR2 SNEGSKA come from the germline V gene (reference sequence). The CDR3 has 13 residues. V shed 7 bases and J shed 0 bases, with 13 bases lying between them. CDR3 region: CSGGHSYSYEQYF. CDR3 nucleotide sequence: TGCAGTGGCGGACATTCCTACTCCTACGAGCAGTACTTC.

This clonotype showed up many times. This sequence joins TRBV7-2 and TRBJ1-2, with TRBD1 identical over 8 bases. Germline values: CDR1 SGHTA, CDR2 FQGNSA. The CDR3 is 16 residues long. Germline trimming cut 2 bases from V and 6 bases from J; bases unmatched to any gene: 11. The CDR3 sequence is CASSLSMFRGQNGYTF. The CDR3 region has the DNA TGTGCCAGCAGCTTAAGCATGTTCAGGGGGCAAAATGGCTACACCTTC.

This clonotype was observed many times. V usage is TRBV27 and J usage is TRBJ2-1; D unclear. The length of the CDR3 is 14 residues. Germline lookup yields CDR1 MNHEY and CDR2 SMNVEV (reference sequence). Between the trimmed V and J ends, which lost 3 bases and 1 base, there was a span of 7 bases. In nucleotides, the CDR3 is TGTGCCAGCAGTTTCCATCGATCCTACAATGAGCAGTTCTTC. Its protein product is CASSFHRSYNEQFF.

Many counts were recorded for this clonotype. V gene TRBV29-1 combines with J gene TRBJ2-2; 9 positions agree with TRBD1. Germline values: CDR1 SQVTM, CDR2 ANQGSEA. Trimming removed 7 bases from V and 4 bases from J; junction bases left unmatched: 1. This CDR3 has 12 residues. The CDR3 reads CSGDRATGELFF. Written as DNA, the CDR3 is TGCAGCGGGGACAGGGCCACCGGGGAGCTGTTTTTT.

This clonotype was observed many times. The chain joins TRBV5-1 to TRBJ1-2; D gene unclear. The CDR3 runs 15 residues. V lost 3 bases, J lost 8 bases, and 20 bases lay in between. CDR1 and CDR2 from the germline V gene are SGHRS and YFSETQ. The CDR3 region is CASSSFSSPAYGYTF. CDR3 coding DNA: TGCGCCAGCAGCTCATTTTCCTCTCCCGCCTACGGCTACACCTTC.

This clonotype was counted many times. This CDR3 reads CSASLTVSEGQPQHF. The CDR3 DNA follows: TGCAGTGCTAGTCTTACAGTGAGCGAAGGTCAGCCCCAGCATTTT. V and J are TRBV20-1 and TRBJ1-5, with D hard to call. Between the trimmed V and J ends, which lost 3 bases and 6 bases, there was a span of 18 bases. The germline V gene has CDR1 DFQATT and CDR2 SNEGSKA (reference sequence). CDR3 length: 15 amino acids.

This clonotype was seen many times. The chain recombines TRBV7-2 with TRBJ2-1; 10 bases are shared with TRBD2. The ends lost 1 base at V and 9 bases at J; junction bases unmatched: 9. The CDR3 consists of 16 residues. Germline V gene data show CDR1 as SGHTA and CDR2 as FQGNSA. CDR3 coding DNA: TGTGCCAGCAGCTTAGTCTCTCTAGCGGGAGCCAGTGAGCAGTTCTTC. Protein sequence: CASSLVSLAGASEQFF.

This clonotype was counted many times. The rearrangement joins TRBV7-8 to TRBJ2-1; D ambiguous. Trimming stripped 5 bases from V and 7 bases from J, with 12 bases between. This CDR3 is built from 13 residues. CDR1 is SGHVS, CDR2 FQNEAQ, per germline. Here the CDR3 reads CASSPRVVNEQFF. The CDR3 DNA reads TGTGCCAGCAGCCCCCGTGTTGTAAATGAGCAGTTCTTC. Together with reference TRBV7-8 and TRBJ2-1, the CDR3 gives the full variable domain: GAGVSQSPRYKVAKRGQDVALRCDPISGHVSLFWYQQALGQGPEFLTYFQNEAQLDKSGLPSDRFFAERPEGSVSTLKIQRTQQEDSAVYLCASSPRVVNEQFFGPGTRLTVL.

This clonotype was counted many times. In nucleotides, the CDR3 is TGCGCCAGCAGCATAGGACGGGAAGAAGCTTTCTTT. Encoded protein: CASSIGREEAFF. This chain joins TRBV5-1 and TRBJ1-1; D remains unclear. The germline CDR1 and CDR2 sequences are SGHRS and YFSETQ. V lost 4 bases and J 8 bases, leaving 12 bases between the germline ends. The CDR3 is 12 amino acids.

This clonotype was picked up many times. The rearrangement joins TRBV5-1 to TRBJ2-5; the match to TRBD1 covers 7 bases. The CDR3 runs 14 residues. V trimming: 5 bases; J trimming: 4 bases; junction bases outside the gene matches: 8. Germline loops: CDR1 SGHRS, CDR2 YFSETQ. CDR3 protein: CASRWDSQRETQYF. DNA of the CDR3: TGCGCCAGCAGATGGGACAGCCAACGAGAGACCCAGTACTTC.

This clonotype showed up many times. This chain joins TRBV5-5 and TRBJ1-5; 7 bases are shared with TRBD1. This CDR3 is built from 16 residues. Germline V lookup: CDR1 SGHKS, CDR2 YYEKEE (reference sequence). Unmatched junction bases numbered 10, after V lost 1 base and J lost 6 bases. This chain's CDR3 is CASSLRETGKVQPQHF. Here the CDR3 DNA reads TGTGCCAGCAGCTTGAGGGAGACAGGGAAGGTTCAGCCCCAGCATTTT. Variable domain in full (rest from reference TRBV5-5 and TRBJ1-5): DAGVTQSPTHLIKTRGQQVTLRCSPISGHKSVSWYQQVLGQGPQFIFQYYEKEERGRGNFPDRFSARQFPNYSSELNVNALLLGDSALYLCASSLRETGKVQPQHFGDGTRLSIL.

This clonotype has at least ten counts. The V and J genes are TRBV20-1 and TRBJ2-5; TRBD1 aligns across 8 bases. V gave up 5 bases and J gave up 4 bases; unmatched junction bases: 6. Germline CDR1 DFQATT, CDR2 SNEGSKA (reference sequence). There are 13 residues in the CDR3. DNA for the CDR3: TGCAGTGCTGTCAGGGGGCGGCGAGAGACCCAGTACTTC. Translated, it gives CSAVRGRRETQYF.

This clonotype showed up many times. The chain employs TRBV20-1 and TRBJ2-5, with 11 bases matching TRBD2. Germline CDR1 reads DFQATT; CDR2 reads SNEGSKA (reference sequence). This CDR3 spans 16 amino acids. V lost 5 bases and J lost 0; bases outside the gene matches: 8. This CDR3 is CSALPGTSGYQETQYF. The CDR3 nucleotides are TGCAGTGCTCTTCCTGGGACTAGCGGATACCAAGAGACCCAGTACTTC.

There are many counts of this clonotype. The chain's CDR3 is CASRESGGGSAGELFF. The CDR3 nucleotides read TGTGCCAGCCGCGAGAGTGGGGGCGGGAGCGCCGGGGAGCTGTTTTTT. This chain connects TRBV6-4 to TRBJ2-2, with D possibly being TRBD2 (7 bases). Germline loops: CDR1 MRHNA, CDR2 SNTAGT. The V and J ends lost 8 bases and 6 bases respectively, with 22 bases between them. CDR3 length: 16 residues.

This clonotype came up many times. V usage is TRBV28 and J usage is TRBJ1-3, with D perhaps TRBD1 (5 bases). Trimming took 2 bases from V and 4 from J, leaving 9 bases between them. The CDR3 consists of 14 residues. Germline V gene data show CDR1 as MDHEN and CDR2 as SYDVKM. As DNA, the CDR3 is TGTGCCAGCAGTTTAAGGGCAGGGGGAAACACCATATATTTT. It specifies CASSLRAGGNTIYF.